These 32 T cell receptor beta chains were sequenced from one sample in a study of response to subunit inactivated influenza vaccine. MiXCR, applied by TCRdb to the RT-PCR reads, yields one record per CDR3 protein. This sample has under 950,000 distinct CDR3 sequences, with around 21% found just once. Here the sequenced sample was PBMCs from blood, taken 5 to 6 days after vaccination. These receptors all come from a man aged 50-60 years who received an inactivated influenza vaccine.

The CDR3 protein is CASSLAAGEAGELFF. The CDR3 bases are TGTGCCAGCAGCTTAGCGGCAGGGGAAGCCGGGGAGCTGTTTTTT. The genes are TRBV7-9 and TRBJ2-2; D may be TRBD1 (6 bases). V was trimmed by 0 bases and J by 6 bases, leaving 11 bases between them. The germline V gene has CDR1 SEHNR and CDR2 FQNEAQ (reference sequence). The CDR3 consists of 15 residues.

A few counts support this clonotype. This rearrangement joins TRBV11-2 to TRBJ2-5; TRBD2 agrees at 12 bases. The V gene end was trimmed by 5 bases and the J gene end by 5 bases; junction bases not matched to a gene: 24. The CDR3 spans 21 residues. Germline V gene sequence: CDR1 SGHAT, CDR2 FQNNGV. This CDR3 reads CASSRRTPSGGAFNNEETQYF. The CDR3 nucleotides are TGTGCCAGCAGCCGTCGAACTCCTAGCGGGGGGGCCTTCAACAATGAGGAGACCCAGTACTTC.

The chain recombines TRBV7-9 with TRBJ2-1; 9 bases are a match to TRBD2. J gave up 6 bases and V 3 bases, and 6 bases lay outside the gene matches. Germline V gene data show CDR1 as SEHNR and CDR2 as FQNEAQ (reference sequence). The CDR3 runs to 15 residues. The CDR3 region has the DNA TGTGCCAGCAGCTTGGCGGGAGGGCCGATCAATGAGCAGTTCTTC. This encodes CASSLAGGPINEQFF. The variable domain in full, completed from reference TRBV7-9 and TRBJ2-1, reads DTGVSQNPRHKITKRGQNVTFRCDPISEHNRLYWYRQTLGQGPEFLTYFQNEAQLEKSRLLSDRFSAERPKGSFSTLEIQRTEQGDSAMYLCASSLAGGPINEQFFGPGTRLTVL.

This clonotype was seen only a few times. The chain links TRBV21-1 to TRBJ2-1; the table names TRBD1, a call not compared with the DNA. TRBV21-1 is a pseudogene locus. The CDR3 consists of 18 residues. CDR3 amino acids: CASSKRTGRGCCNNEQFF. In nucleotides, the CDR3 is TGTGCCAGCAGCAAACGAACAGGGCGGGGTTGTTGTAACAATGAGCAGTTCTTC.

This clonotype was seen only a few times. The chain couples TRBV6-1 to TRBJ1-5, with 7 nucleotides matching TRBD1. After removal of 6 bases from V and 6 bases from J, the junction contained 14 bases not matched to a gene. Germline lookup yields CDR1 MNHNS and CDR2 SASEGT. The CDR3 spans 16 residues. The CDR3 region has the DNA TGTGCCAGCAGCCCGACAGGGCAGGGTATTTCTCAGCCCCAGCATTTT. Translation gives CASSPTGQGISQPQHF.

The chain couples TRBV20-1 to TRBJ2-3, with TRBD2 as a possible D gene (7 bases). Germline V gene sequence: CDR1 DFQATT, CDR2 SNEGSKA (reference sequence). The CDR3 is 14 residues long. With 4 bases removed from V and 6 bases from J, the gap between germline ends came to 17 bases. The CDR3 DNA sequence: TGCAGTGCTATCCGGGGGGCACCGGGGGATACGCAGTATTTT. This translates into CSAIRGAPGDTQYF.

This clonotype was observed a single time. The chain couples TRBV7-9 to TRBJ1-1; the match to TRBD1 covers 10 bases. The CDR3 is 16 residues long. In germline, CDR1 is SEHNR, CDR2 FQNEAQ (reference sequence). Trimming took 6 bases from V and 1 from J; bases not matched to a gene: 8. In DNA, the CDR3 is TGTGCCAGCAGGCCGACAGGGGGCGTAAGGAACACTGAAGCTTTCTTT. This sequence encodes CASRPTGGVRNTEAFF.

This clonotype has ten or more counts. The chain links TRBV20-1 to TRBJ1-1, with unresolved D. There are 13 residues in the CDR3. Germline values: CDR1 DFQATT, CDR2 SNEGSKA (reference sequence). Trimming took 2 bases from V and 4 from J, leaving 11 bases between them. The DNA of the CDR3 is TGCAGTGCTAGAAGTTCGGGGTCCACTGAAGCTTTCTTT. Amino acids: CSARSSGSTEAFF.

The chain recombines TRBV20-1 with TRBJ2-3; 9 bases align to TRBD2. Per germline, CDR1 DFQATT and CDR2 SNEGSKA (reference sequence). This CDR3 comprises 16 residues. V gave up 5 bases and J gave up 0 bases; unmatched junction bases: 9. CDR3 amino acids: CSAVTLAGSSTDTQYF. In nucleotides, the CDR3 is TGCAGTGCTGTCACCCTAGCGGGGTCTAGCACAGATACGCAGTATTTT.

This clonotype was seen at least ten times. The rearrangement joins TRBV6-5 to TRBJ2-3; D is perhaps TRBD1 (6 bases). Trimming pared 2 bases from V and 1 base from J, leaving 10 bases between. The CDR3 runs to 15 residues. The germline gives CDR1 MNHEY, CDR2 SVGAGI. DNA for the CDR3: TGTGCCAGCAGTTACAATCAGGGGCGCACAGATACGCAGTATTTT. It specifies CASSYNQGRTDTQYF.

The sample holds a few counts of this clonotype. The genes are TRBV4-1 and TRBJ1-1; no firm D call. Germline V gene sequence: CDR1 MGHRA, CDR2 YSYEKL. The CDR3 spans 14 residues. Trimming took 2 bases from V and 0 from J, leaving 7 bases between them. CDR3 sequence (DNA): TGCGCCAGCAGCCAAATTCGGTTGAACACTGAAGCTTTCTTT. Its translation is CASSQIRLNTEAFF.

The rearrangement uses TRBV20-1 and TRBJ2-1; 16 nucleotides agree with TRBD2. V was pared by 1 base and J by 0 bases, with 3 bases of the junction left unmatched. The germline V gene encodes CDR1 DFQATT and CDR2 SNEGSKA (reference sequence). This CDR3 is built from 18 residues. CDR3 sequence reads: CSARVGTSGRGSYNEQFF. The CDR3, as DNA: TGCAGTGCTAGAGTCGGGACTAGCGGGAGGGGCTCCTACAATGAGCAGTTCTTC.

This clonotype was detected only a few times. The V call is TRBV20-1, the J call TRBJ2-7; D ambiguous. The germline gives CDR1 DFQATT, CDR2 SNEGSKA (reference sequence). Trimming left V 0 bases short and J 2 bases short, with 8 bases between. The CDR3 spans 13 residues. CDR3 coding DNA: TGCAGTGCTAGAGATATGGTAGCCTACGAGCAGTACTTC. Encoded protein: CSARDMVAYEQYF.

The V and J genes are TRBV29-1 and TRBJ2-7; D gene unclear. The CDR3 totals 15 residues. The ends were cut back, 4 bases at V and 0 bases at J, with 16 bases in the middle. In germline, CDR1 is SQVTM, CDR2 ANQGSEA. CDR3 in amino acids: CSVAPVNRPSYEQYF. The CDR3 DNA follows: TGCAGCGTTGCGCCGGTGAACCGGCCCTCCTACGAGCAGTACTTC.

This chain uses TRBV21-1 with TRBJ2-2; the table names TRBD1, a call not compared with the DNA. TRBV21-1 is a listed pseudogene. This CDR3 has 17 amino acids. The chain's CDR3 is CASSNKPRGGNTGELFF. CDR3 nucleotide sequence: TGTGCCAGCAGCAATAAGCCCCGCGGGGGGAACACCGGGGAGCTGTTTTTT.

This clonotype was seen more than once but under ten times. This chain uses TRBV7-9 with TRBJ2-1, with no clear D. The CDR3 has 16 residues. Germline V gene sequence: CDR1 SEHNR, CDR2 FQNEAQ (reference sequence). Trimming cost V 5 bases and J 3 bases, with 17 bases left between them. DNA for the CDR3: TGTGCCAGCAGCATCCCAACTACTTCCAGCTACAATGAGCAGTTCTTC. This translates into CASSIPTTSSYNEQFF.

J is TRBJ2-2 and V is TRBV7-9; D is possibly TRBD1 (6 bases). The CDR3 has 16 amino acids. Germline V CDR1 and CDR2: SEHNR, FQNEAQ (reference sequence). V lost 4 bases to trimming and J lost 0 bases, with 12 bases between them. This CDR3 is CASSSWAGANTGELFF. Here the CDR3 DNA reads TGTGCCAGCAGCTCCTGGGCAGGGGCGAACACCGGGGAGCTGTTTTTT.

This rearrangement joins TRBV20-1 to TRBJ1-5; D possibly corresponds to TRBD1 (5 bases). With 5 bases removed from V and 7 bases from J, the gap between germline ends came to 15 bases. CDR1 is DFQATT, CDR2 SNEGSKA, per germline (reference sequence). This CDR3 region has 13 residues. The CDR3 DNA is TGCAGTGCTCCCTCCGGGGGGGGACAGCCCCAGCATTTT. Translation gives CSAPSGGGQPQHF.

V is TRBV20-1 and J is TRBJ1-5; D not resolved. The CDR3 length is 12 residues. Germline V gives CDR1 DFQATT, CDR2 SNEGSKA (reference sequence). Trimming shortened V by 4 bases and J by 1 base, and 5 bases separated the two germline ends. CDR3 loop: CSATNSNQPQHF. As DNA, the CDR3 is TGCAGTGCTACTAACAGCAATCAGCCCCAGCATTTT.

CDR3 in amino acids: CSARKTGLRTEAFF. DNA for the CDR3: TGCAGTGCTAGAAAGACAGGGTTGAGAACTGAAGCTTTCTTT. The chain combines TRBV20-1 with TRBJ1-1; TRBD1 matches 7 bases. The length of the CDR3 is 14 residues. CDR1 DFQATT and CDR2 SNEGSKA come from the germline V gene (reference sequence). The trim removed 2 bases at V and 5 bases at J, leaving 8 bases unmatched.

The gene calls are TRBV5-5 and TRBJ2-7, with D unresolved. CDR3 size: 15 residues. The germline CDR1 and CDR2 sequences are SGHKS and YYEKEE (reference sequence). V was clipped by 2 bases and J by 2 bases, with 14 bases between them. This CDR3 reads CASSFLVAITYEQYF. In DNA, the CDR3 is TGTGCCAGCAGCTTCTTGGTTGCTATTACCTACGAGCAGTACTTC.

This clonotype was counted a single time. The chain carries TRBV20-1 and TRBJ2-4; D is unresolved. This CDR3 has 13 amino acids. The germline V and J ends were trimmed by 3 bases and 1 base, with 7 bases remaining between them. Germline V gene lookup returns CDR1 DFQATT and CDR2 SNEGSKA (reference sequence). DNA of the CDR3: TGCAGTGCTAGTCCCGGGGCCAAAAACATTCAGTACTTC. Its protein product is CSASPGAKNIQYF.

This clonotype was observed a handful of times. This rearrangement joins TRBV10-3 to TRBJ2-1; D not certain. The CDR3 covers 14 residues. Germline CDR1 reads ENHRY; CDR2 reads SYGVKD. V lost 0 bases, J lost 5 bases, and 8 bases lay in between. This CDR3 is CAISESRQDNEQFF. CDR3 in DNA: TGTGCCATCAGTGAGTCGAGGCAGGACAATGAGCAGTTCTTC.

This clonotype was found many times. V usage is TRBV7-9 and J usage is TRBJ2-7; the match to TRBD2 covers 12 bases. The V gene end was trimmed by 4 bases and the J gene end by 0 bases; junction bases not matched to a gene: 4. Germline loops: CDR1 SEHNR, CDR2 FQNEAQ (reference sequence). The CDR3 runs to 16 residues. The CDR3 nucleotides are TGTGCCAGCAGCTCCCTAGCGGGGGGGAGCTCCTACGAGCAGTACTTC. This gives the protein CASSSLAGGSSYEQYF.

The rearrangement uses TRBV20-1 and TRBJ2-3, with D possibly being TRBD1 or TRBD2 (6 bases each). Trimming took 7 bases from V and 4 from J, leaving 21 bases between them. The CDR3 sequence is 15 residues long. The germline V gene encodes CDR1 DFQATT and CDR2 SNEGSKA (reference sequence). CDR3 amino acids: CSGGGRTDRADTQYF. CDR3 bases: TGCAGTGGTGGGGGGCGCACAGATAGGGCAGATACGCAGTATTTT.

The chain joins TRBV6-5 to TRBJ2-5, with 9 bases fitting TRBD1. J was trimmed by 5 bases and V by 2 bases; bases with no gene match: 12. The germline V gene encodes CDR1 MNHEY and CDR2 SVGAGI. CDR3 length equals 17 residues. The CDR3, as DNA: TGTGCCAGCAGTTACAATCGACAGGGGGGGCAAAGGGAGACCCAGTACTTC. This gives the protein CASSYNRQGGQRETQYF.

This sequence joins TRBV7-3 and TRBJ2-5; 9 nucleotides agree with TRBD1. Germline V lookup: CDR1 SGHTA, CDR2 FQGTGA. The CDR3 totals 15 residues. After removal of 3 bases from V and 2 bases from J, the junction contained 4 bases not matched to a gene. This CDR3 reads CASSLMGQGQETQYF. For the CDR3, the DNA is TGTGCCAGCAGCTTGATGGGACAGGGACAAGAGACCCAGTACTTC.

The chain recombines TRBV9 with TRBJ1-1; 8 positions match TRBD1. Losses at the gene ends were 2 bases for V and 6 bases for J; bases not matched to a gene: 3. The CDR3 totals 13 residues. Germline-derived CDR1 and CDR2 are SGDLS and YYNGEE. For the CDR3, the DNA is TGTGCCAGCAGCGTTACAGGGGGTCCTGAAGCTTTCTTT. This encodes CASSVTGGPEAFF.

J is TRBJ1-5 and V is TRBV10-1, with D unresolved. The germline V gene encodes CDR1 WNHNN and CDR2 SYGVQD (reference sequence). The CDR3 totals 13 residues. Between the trimmed V and J ends, which lost 3 bases and 8 bases, there was a span of 11 bases. CDR3 amino acids: CASSDQIGEPQHF. As DNA, the CDR3 is TGCGCCAGCAGTGACCAGATCGGGGAGCCCCAGCATTTT.

V gene TRBV12-3 or TRBV12-4 combines with J gene TRBJ1-6; D unresolved. V was shortened by 1 base and J by 17 bases, with 9 bases between the two germline ends. CDR3 length: 11 amino acids. CDR3 in amino acids: CASSLGQSFHF. The CDR3 DNA sequence: TGTGCCAGCAGTTTAGGGCAGTCCTTCCACTTT.

The gene calls are TRBV7-2 and TRBJ2-1, with D uncertain. Germline lookup yields CDR1 SGHTA and CDR2 FQGNSA. The CDR3 sequence is 16 residues long. Trimming removed 1 base at V and 0 bases at J, with 10 bases between. CDR3 coding DNA: TGTGCCAGCAGCTTAGGAGGTGTCCGCTCCTACAATGAGCAGTTCTTC. Translation gives CASSLGGVRSYNEQFF.

This clonotype has at least ten counts. The V and J genes are TRBV20-1 and TRBJ1-4; D is unclear. Trimming took 2 bases from V and 7 from J, leaving 11 bases between them. Germline CDR1 reads DFQATT; CDR2 reads SNEGSKA (reference sequence). This CDR3 is built from 13 residues. The CDR3, as DNA: TGCAGTGCTAGATCAGCCTATCCTGAAAAACTGTTTTTT. Residues: CSARSAYPEKLFF.